Each of the 13 T cell receptor beta chains below was sequenced from the same sample in a study of technical replicates of blood from several donors. This table comes from immunoSEQ multiplex PCR, and its TCRdb copy is limited to in-frame clones, with some not included. This sample carries about 100,000 clones, 95% of them seen once, and the ten largest clones take about 0.19%. Sequencing was carried out using T cells isolated from PBMCs. The receptors originated from a human donor in good health.

The J gene is TRBJ1-3, the V gene TRBV30; D might be TRBD1 (6 bases). Trimming shortened V by 0 bases and J by 2 bases, and 8 bases separated the two germline ends. CDR1 GTSNPN and CDR2 SVGIG come from the germline V gene (reference sequence). CDR3 length equals 14 residues. In nucleotides, the CDR3 is TGTGCCTGGAGTGTAGGGGGTACTGGAAACACCATATATTTT. Protein: CAWSVGGTGNTIYF.

This clone was seen once. V is TRBV30 and J is TRBJ2-7, with no clear D. CDR1 GTSNPN and CDR2 SVGIG come from the germline V gene (reference sequence). The CDR3 sequence is 13 residues long. V was cut by 5 bases and J by 2 bases, with 13 bases left in between. In DNA form, the CDR3 reads TGTGCCTGGGCACAGACAACCCCCTACGAGCAGTACTTC. It specifies CAWAQTTPYEQYF.

This chain uses TRBV27 with TRBJ1-6; TRBD1 might be the D (5 bases). The germline V gene has CDR1 MNHEY and CDR2 SMNVEV (reference sequence). V shed 8 bases and J shed 8 bases, with 10 bases lying between them. The CDR3 is made up of 12 amino acids. The CDR3 region is CASRDFDSPLHF. The CDR3, as DNA: TGTGCCAGCCGGGACTTCGATTCACCCCTCCACTTT.

V usage is TRBV7-6 and J usage is TRBJ2-2; D is uncertain. The CDR3 extends over 16 amino acids. V gave up 1 base and J gave up 3 bases, with 12 bases separating them. Per the germline V gene, CDR1 is SGHVS and CDR2 is FNYEAQ. CDR3 in DNA: TGTGCCAGCAGCTTAGAAATGGCGGAGTACACCGGGGAGCTGTTTTTT. Translated, it gives CASSLEMAEYTGELFF.

The V gene is TRBV4-1, the J gene TRBJ2-5, with TRBD1 identical over 10 bases. This CDR3 has 16 amino acids. Per the germline V gene, CDR1 is MGHRA and CDR2 is YSYEKL. V trimming: 2 bases; J trimming: 7 bases; junction bases outside the gene matches: 10. The CDR3 bases are TGCGCCAGCAGCCAACCACGAGACAGGGGGCTTGTGACCCAGTACTTC. Amino acids: CASSQPRDRGLVTQYF.

The rearrangement links TRBV2 to TRBJ1-1; maybe TRBD1 (5 bases). Trimming took off 6 bases at V and 0 bases at J, with 8 bases between the two ends. The germline V gene encodes CDR1 SNHLY and CDR2 FYNNEI. CDR3 length equals 13 residues. CDR3 residues: CASSADMNTEAFF. CDR3 coding DNA: TGTGCCAGCAGCGCGGACATGAACACTGAAGCTTTCTTT.

The chain links TRBV5-8 to TRBJ2-7; 8 bases align to TRBD2. This CDR3 contains 12 residues. The germline V gene encodes CDR1 SGHTS and CDR2 YDEGEE. J was trimmed by 4 bases and V by 4 bases; bases with no gene match: 1. The CDR3 DNA follows: TGTGCCAGCAGCCCGGGAGGGTACGAGCAGTACTTC. Translating gives CASSPGGYEQYF.

The CDR3 protein is CASSLGGRATDTQYF. CDR3 sequence (DNA): TGCGCCAGCAGCTTGGGAGGGAGGGCTACAGATACGCAGTATTTT. The gene calls are TRBV5-1 and TRBJ2-3, with 7 bases fitting TRBD2. Trimming at V came to 0 bases and at J to 3 bases, leaving 4 bases not matched to a gene. The CDR3 loop spans 15 amino acids. Looked up from germline, CDR1 is SGHRS and CDR2 is YFSETQ. The whole variable domain, remainder taken from reference TRBV5-1 and TRBJ2-3, is KAGVTQTPRYLIKTRGQQVTLSCSPISGHRSVSWYQQTPGQGLQFLFEYFSETQRNKGNFPGRFSGRQFSNSRSEMNVSTLELGDSALYLCASSLGGRATDTQYFGPGTRLTVL.

This sequence joins TRBV7-9 and TRBJ2-2, with 12 bases identical to TRBD1. After removal of 7 bases from V and 6 bases from J, the junction contained 9 bases not matched to a gene. This CDR3 contains 16 residues. Per germline, CDR1 SEHNR and CDR2 FQNEAQ (reference sequence). In DNA form, the CDR3 reads TGTGCCAGCACCGATGGGACAGGGGGCGCACCCGGGGAGCTGTTTTTT. Translation: CASTDGTGGAPGELFF.

CDR3 coding DNA: TGTGCCAGCAGTGAAGTGCCGACAGCGATACCCTACGAGCAGTACTTC. This sequence encodes CASSEVPTAIPYEQYF. The chain uses TRBV2 and TRBJ2-7; D perhaps matches TRBD1 (5 bases). Trimming pared 1 base from V and 2 bases from J, leaving 15 bases between. Germline-derived CDR1 and CDR2 are SNHLY and FYNNEI. The CDR3 is 16 residues long.

V gene TRBV27 combines with J gene TRBJ2-2; 7 bases align to TRBD2. Trimming cost V 4 bases and J 4 bases; bases outside gene matches: 9. The germline V gene encodes CDR1 MNHEY and CDR2 SMNVEV (reference sequence). CDR3 size: 16 residues. The CDR3 reads CASSSTLADTTGELFF. Written as DNA, the CDR3 is TGTGCCAGCAGTTCAACCCTAGCGGATACCACCGGGGAGCTGTTTTTT.

The chain carries TRBV4-1 and TRBJ2-1; weak D call: TRBD1 (6 bases). The germline V and J ends were trimmed by 3 bases and 5 bases, with 17 bases remaining between them. In germline, CDR1 is MGHRA, CDR2 YSYEKL. The length of the CDR3 is 16 residues. In DNA form, the CDR3 reads TGCGCCAGCAGCCACCGAGGGTTCAGACAGGACAATGAGCAGTTCTTC. Protein sequence: CASSHRGFRQDNEQFF.

This rearrangement joins TRBV6-5 to TRBJ1-1, with D possibly matching TRBD1 (5 bases). The V end lost 0 bases, the J end lost 5 bases, and 13 bases lay between the germline ends. This CDR3 is 15 amino acids long. Germline CDR1 MNHEY, CDR2 SVGAGI. CDR3 bases: TGTGCCAGCAGTTACTCGGGGGGGATGAGAACTGAAGCTTTCTTT. Residues: CASSYSGGMRTEAFF.